This entry describes one TCR beta chain. Each patient experienced a relapse that followed autologous stem cell transplantation, and brentuximab vedotin exposure varied. Magnetic negative selection was used to purify CD8+ T cells from thawed PBMCs. The CDR3 runs 15 residues. With 2 bases removed from V and 3 bases from J, the gap between germline ends came to 12 bases. Germline CDR1 reads SGDLS; CDR2 reads YYNGEE. The data were obtained in a study of PD-1 blockade in classical Hodgkin lymphoma. Study context: Patients in the cohort were put on intravenous nivolumab, 3 mg/kg every 2 weeks.

TCRdb keeps only in-frame clones here, not all; method: immunoSEQ multiplex PCR. The table lists 4,300 or so clones, over 65% of them singletons. The sequencing here drew on CD8+ T cells from blood, taken at baseline. J is TRBJ2-1 and V is TRBV9, with no clear D. The sequence was obtained from a human donor with classical Hodgkin lymphoma. The CDR3 DNA is TGTGCCAGCAGCGTTTCTAGAGCTGGCTACAATGAGCAGTTCTTC. Translated: CASSVSRAGYNEQFF.